This T cell receptor (beta chain) was retrieved from a study of T cell responses to AZD1222 COVID-19 vaccine. Points from the study as a whole: Baseline seropositivity characterized only a handful of AZD1222 recipients. Per reports, nearly half of all spike-specific TCRs target regions that are unmutated in variants.

The data were produced by immunoSEQ multiplex PCR, yet TCRdb's version contains in-frame clones alone and is incomplete. Among some 150,000 clones listed, roughly 87% were seen once. In the case of this clone: The target antigen is unknown.

The V gene's germline CDR1 is SGHNT and CDR2 YENEEA. Trimming cost V 1 base and J 6 bases; bases outside gene matches: 11. This CDR3 region has 16 residues. The TCR sequence derives from an adult who received the AZD1222 COVID-19 vaccine. This chain links TRBV11-3 with TRBJ2-7, with 8 positions matching TRBD1. The source material was peripheral blood, sampled 28 days after the second AZD1222 dose. CDR3 nucleotides: TGTGCCAGCAGCTTAGGACCCGGGACAGGATCCCCCGAGCAGTACTTC. It codes for CASSLGPGTGSPEQYF.